This TCR beta chain was found in a study of beta chain features in type 1 diabetes. This clone occurred a few times. This CDR3 region has 13 residues. V lost 8 bases and J lost 0, with 8 bases in between. Germline CDR1 and CDR2: KGHSH and LQKENI. The investigators reverse transcribed all of the isolated RNA, so they sequenced expressed TCRB transcripts. Sequenced by immunoSEQ multiplex PCR; TCRdb stores in-frame clones only, minus some. The data show 200,000 to 300,000 clones, 27% seen once. V gene TRBV18 combines with J gene TRBJ2-1; D is ambiguous. The sequence derives from a man aged 25-45 years in good health. Sequenced material: central memory CD4+ T cells from blood. CDR3 coding DNA: TGTGCCAGCGCCCCGAGCTCCTACAATGAGCAGTTCTTC. Residues: CASAPSSYNEQFF. The whole variable domain, filled in from reference TRBV18 and TRBJ2-1, reads NAGVMQNPRHLVRRRGQEARLRCSPMKGHSHVYWYRQLPEEGLKFMVYLQKENIIDESGMPKERFSAEFPKEGPSILRIQQVVRGDSAAYFCASAPSSYNEQFFGPGTRLTVL.